This entry features one T cell receptor beta chain sequence. Mismatch with germline at one junction end may stem from a read error. This CDR3 region has 12 residues. These data originate in a study of CD8+ T cells in alopecia areata. Extracted RNA was reverse transcribed, and the resulting cDNA served as sequencing template. Sequencing used immunoSEQ multiplex PCR; TCRdb keeps in-frame clones, though not all of them. Here the sample spans 120,000 or so clones, 35% to 40% being singletons. This TCR was recovered from a human donor with alopecia areata. The genes are TRBV23-1 and TRBJ1-6; D call uncertain. TRBV23-1 is identified as an open reading frame with a role that is uncertain. Input material: CD4+ T cells sorted from blood. CDR3 DNA sequence: TGCGCCAGCAGTCAATCACTCCAGGCGGACTACTTT. This encodes CASSQSLQADYF.